This note documents a single TCR beta chain sequence. Antigen specificity is unknown. An end of the junction differs from the germline gene, which may be a read error. The data originate from a study of tumor and adjacent non-tumor tissue in lung cancer. The overall study: Aged about 30 to 85 years, patients included more than nine men and roughly five women with stage I to III disease. On average, productive TCRbeta reads reached roughly 4.2 million per sample.

The CDR3 has 14 residues. The germline V gene has CDR1 DFQATT and CDR2 SNEGSKA (reference sequence). Findings of the study overall: Significantly higher TCR diversity was found in tumor than normal lung. Patients with more diverse tumor TCRs had worse survival.

This sample's RNA came from whole unsorted tissue. A modified ARM-PCR protocol with three rounds of nested PCR amplified TCRbeta. TCRdb fed the multiplex PCR reads into MiXCR, producing one record per CDR3 protein. This sample has around 66,000 distinct CDR3 sequences, with 73% found just once. The material sequenced was lung tumor tissue. The TCR comes from a man aged 55 to 70 with non-small cell lung cancer. V is TRBV20-1 and J is TRBJ2-1; 7 bases match TRBD1. The CDR3 loop reads CSGSRDSSYNEQIF. CDR3 sequence (DNA): TGCAGTGGTAGCCGGGACAGCTCCTACAATGAGCAGATCTTC.